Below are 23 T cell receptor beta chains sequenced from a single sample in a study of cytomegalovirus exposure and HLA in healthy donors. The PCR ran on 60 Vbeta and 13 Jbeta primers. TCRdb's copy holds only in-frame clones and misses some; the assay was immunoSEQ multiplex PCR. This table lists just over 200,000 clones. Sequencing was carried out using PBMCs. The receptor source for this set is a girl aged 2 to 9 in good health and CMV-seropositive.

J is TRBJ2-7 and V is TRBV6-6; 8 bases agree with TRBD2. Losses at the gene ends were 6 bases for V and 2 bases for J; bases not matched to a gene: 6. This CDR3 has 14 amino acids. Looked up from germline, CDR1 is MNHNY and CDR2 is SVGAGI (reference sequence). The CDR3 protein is CASSLTSGAYEQYF. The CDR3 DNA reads TGTGCCAGCAGCCTCACTAGCGGAGCCTACGAGCAGTACTTC.

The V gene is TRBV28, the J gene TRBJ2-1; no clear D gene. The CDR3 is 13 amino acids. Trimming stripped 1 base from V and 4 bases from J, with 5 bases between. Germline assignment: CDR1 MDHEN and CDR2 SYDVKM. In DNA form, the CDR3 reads TGTGCCAGCAGTTTATCCCCATACAATGAGCAGTTCTTC. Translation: CASSLSPYNEQFF.

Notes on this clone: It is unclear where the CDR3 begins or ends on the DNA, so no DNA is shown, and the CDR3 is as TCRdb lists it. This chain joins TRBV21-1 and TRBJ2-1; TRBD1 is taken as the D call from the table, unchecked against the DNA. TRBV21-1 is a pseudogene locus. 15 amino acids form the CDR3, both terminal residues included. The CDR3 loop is CASNWGTGIRNEQFF.

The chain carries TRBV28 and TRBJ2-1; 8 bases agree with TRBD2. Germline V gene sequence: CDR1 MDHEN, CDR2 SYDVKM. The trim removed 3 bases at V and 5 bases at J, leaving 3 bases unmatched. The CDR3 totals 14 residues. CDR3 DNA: TGTGCCAGCAGTTTCACTAGCGGAAACAATGAGCAGTTCTTC. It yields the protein CASSFTSGNNEQFF.

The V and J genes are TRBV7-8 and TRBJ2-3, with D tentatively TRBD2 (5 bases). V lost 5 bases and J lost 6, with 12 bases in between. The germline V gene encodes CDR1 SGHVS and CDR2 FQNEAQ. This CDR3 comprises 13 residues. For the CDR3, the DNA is TGTGCCAGCAGCCCGCGGGTTTCGGATACGCAGTATTTT. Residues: CASSPRVSDTQYF.

In DNA form, the CDR3 reads TGTGCCAGCAGCTTACTGGGACTAGCGGGAAATGAGCAGTTCTTC. It specifies CASSLLGLAGNEQFF. The chain carries TRBV7-6 and TRBJ2-1, with 13 bases that match TRBD2. Trimming took 2 bases from V and 7 from J; bases not matched to a gene: 2. Germline CDR1 is SGHVS and CDR2 is FNYEAQ. The CDR3 length is 15 residues.

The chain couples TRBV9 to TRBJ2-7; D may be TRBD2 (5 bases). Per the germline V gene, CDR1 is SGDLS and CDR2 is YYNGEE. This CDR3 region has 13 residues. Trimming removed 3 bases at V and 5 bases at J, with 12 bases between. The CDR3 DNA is TGTGCCAGCAGCGGTCGAGGGCGGGACGAGCAGTACTTC. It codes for CASSGRGRDEQYF.

CDR3 coding DNA: TGTGCCAGCAGGGCGGGAGGGCCGGCAGATACGCAGTATTTT. It encodes CASRAGGPADTQYF. The gene calls are TRBV4-2 and TRBJ2-3, with 9 bases fitting TRBD2. The ends lost 6 bases at V and 4 bases at J; junction bases unmatched: 5. The germline CDR1 and CDR2 sequences are LGHNA and YNFKEQ. There are 14 residues in the CDR3.

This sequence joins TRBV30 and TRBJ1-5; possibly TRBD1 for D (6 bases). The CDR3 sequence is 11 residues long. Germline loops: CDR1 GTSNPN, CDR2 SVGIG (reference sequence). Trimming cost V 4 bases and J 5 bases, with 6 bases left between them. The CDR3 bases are TGTGCCTGGACAGGGGATCAGCCCCAGCATTTT. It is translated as CAWTGDQPQHF.

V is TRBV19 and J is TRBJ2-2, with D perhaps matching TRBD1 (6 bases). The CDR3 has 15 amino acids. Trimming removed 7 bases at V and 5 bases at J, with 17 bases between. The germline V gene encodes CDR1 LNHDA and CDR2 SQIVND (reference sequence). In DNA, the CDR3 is TGTGCCAGTAACCCGTCAGGGGCCCTAACCGGGGAGCTGTTTTTT. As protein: CASNPSGALTGELFF. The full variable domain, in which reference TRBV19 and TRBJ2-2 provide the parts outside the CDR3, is DGGITQSPKYLFRKEGQNVTLSCEQNLNHDAMYWYRQDPGQGLRLIYYSQIVNDFQKGDIAEGYSVSREKKESFPLTVTSAQKNPTAFYLCASNPSGALTGELFFGEGSRLTVL.

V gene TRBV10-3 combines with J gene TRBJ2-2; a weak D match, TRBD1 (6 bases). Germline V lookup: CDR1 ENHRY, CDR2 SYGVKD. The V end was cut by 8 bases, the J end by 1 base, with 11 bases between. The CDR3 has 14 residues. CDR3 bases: TGTGCCATCGGACGGACAGTGAACACCGGGGAGCTGTTTTTT. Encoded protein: CAIGRTVNTGELFF.

CDR3 amino acids: CASTGTDKNIQYF. The CDR3 nucleotides read TGTGCCAGCACCGGGACAGATAAAAACATTCAGTACTTC. The rearrangement joins TRBV2 to TRBJ2-4; 7 bases line up with TRBD1. Trimming cost V 7 bases and J 4 bases; bases outside gene matches: 4. Germline lookup yields CDR1 SNHLY and CDR2 FYNNEI. The CDR3 runs to 13 residues.

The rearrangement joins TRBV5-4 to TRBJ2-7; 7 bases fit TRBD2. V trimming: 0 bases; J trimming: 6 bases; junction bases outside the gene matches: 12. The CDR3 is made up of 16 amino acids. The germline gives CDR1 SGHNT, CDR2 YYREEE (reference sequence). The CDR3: CASSLGNRAGEGEQYF. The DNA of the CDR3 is TGTGCCAGCAGCTTGGGGAACCGGGCGGGAGAGGGCGAGCAGTACTTC.

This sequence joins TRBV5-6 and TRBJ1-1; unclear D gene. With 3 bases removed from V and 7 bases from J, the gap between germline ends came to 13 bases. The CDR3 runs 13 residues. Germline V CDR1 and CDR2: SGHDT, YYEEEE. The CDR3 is CASSWGSGNEAFF. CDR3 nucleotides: TGTGCCAGCAGCTGGGGAAGCGGTAATGAAGCTTTCTTT. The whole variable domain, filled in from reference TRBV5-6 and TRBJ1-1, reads DAGVTQSPTHLIKTRGQQVTLRCSPKSGHDTVSWYQQALGQGPQFIFQYYEEEERQRGNFPDRFSGHQFPNYSSELNVNALLLGDSALYLCASSWGSGNEAFFGQGTRLTVV.

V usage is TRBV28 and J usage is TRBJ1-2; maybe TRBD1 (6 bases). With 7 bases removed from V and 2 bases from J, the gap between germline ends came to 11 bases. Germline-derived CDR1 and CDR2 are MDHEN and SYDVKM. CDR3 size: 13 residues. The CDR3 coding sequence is TGTGCCAGCAACAGGGAGGGGAACTATGGCTACACCTTC. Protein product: CASNREGNYGYTF.

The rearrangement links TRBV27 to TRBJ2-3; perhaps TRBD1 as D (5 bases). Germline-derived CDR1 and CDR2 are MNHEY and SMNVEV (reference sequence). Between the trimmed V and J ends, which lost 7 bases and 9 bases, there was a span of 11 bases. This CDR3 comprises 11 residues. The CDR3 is CASKWGLTQYF. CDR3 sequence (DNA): TGTGCCAGCAAATGGGGCTTAACGCAGTATTTT.

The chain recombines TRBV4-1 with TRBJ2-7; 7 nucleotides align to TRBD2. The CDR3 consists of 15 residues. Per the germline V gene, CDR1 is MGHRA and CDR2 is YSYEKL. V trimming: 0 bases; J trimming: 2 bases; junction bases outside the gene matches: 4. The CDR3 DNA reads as TGCGCCAGCAGCCAAGAAGTCACTAGCGCCTACGAGCAGTACTTC. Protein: CASSQEVTSAYEQYF.

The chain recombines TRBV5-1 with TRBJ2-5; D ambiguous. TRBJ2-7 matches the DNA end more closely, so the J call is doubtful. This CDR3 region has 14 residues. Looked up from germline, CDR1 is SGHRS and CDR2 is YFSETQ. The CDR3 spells CASSAELSSYEQYF. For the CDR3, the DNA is TGCGCCAGCAGCGCCGAATTGAGTTCCTACGAGCAGTACTTC.

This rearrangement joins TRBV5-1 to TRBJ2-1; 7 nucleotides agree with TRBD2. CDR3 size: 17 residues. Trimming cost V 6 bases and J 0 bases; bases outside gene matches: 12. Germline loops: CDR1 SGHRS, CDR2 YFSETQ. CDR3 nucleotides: TGCGCCAGCACTCTATTTGGACTAGAGAGCTCCTACAATGAGCAGTTCTTC. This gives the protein CASTLFGLESSYNEQFF.

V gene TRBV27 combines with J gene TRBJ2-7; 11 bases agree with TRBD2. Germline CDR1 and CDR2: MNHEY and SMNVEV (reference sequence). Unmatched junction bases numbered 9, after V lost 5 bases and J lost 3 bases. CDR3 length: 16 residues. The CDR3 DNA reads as TGTGCCAGCAGTGCCTCACTAGCGGGAGAACTCTACGAGCAGTACTTC. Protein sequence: CASSASLAGELYEQYF.

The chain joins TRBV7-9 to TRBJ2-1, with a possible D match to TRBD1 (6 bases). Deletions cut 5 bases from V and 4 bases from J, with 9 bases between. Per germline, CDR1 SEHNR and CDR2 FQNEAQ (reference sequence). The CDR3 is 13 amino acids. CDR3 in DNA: TGTGCCAGCAGCGTAGGACAGTACAATGAGCAGTTCTTC. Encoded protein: CASSVGQYNEQFF. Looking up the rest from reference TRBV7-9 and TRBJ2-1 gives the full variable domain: DTGVSQNPRHKITKRGQNVTFRCDPISEHNRLYWYRQTLGQGPEFLTYFQNEAQLEKSRLLSDRFSAERPKGSFSTLEIQRTEQGDSAMYLCASSVGQYNEQFFGPGTRLTVL.

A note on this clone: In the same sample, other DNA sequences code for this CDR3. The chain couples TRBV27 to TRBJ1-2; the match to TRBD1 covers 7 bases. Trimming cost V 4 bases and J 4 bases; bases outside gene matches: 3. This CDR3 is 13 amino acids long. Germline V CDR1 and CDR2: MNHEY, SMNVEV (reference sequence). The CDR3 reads CASSSGGTYGYTF. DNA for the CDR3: TGTGCCAGCAGTTCAGGGGGGACCTATGGCTACACCTTC.

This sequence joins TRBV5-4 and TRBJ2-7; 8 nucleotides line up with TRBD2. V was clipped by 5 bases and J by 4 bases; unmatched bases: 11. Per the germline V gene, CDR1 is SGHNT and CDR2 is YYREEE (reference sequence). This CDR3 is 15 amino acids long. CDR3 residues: CASSTSGSIVYEQYF. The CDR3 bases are TGTGCCAGCAGTACGAGCGGGAGTATCGTGTACGAGCAGTACTTC. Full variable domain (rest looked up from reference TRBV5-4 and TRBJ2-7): ETGVTQSPTHLIKTRGQQVTLRCSSQSGHNTVSWYQQALGQGPQFIFQYYREEENGRGNFPPRFSGLQFPNYSSELNVNALELDDSALYLCASSTSGSIVYEQYFGPGTRLTVT.